These T cell receptor beta chains were read from a single sample in a study of cytomegalovirus exposure and HLA in healthy donors. This table comes from immunoSEQ multiplex PCR, and its TCRdb copy is limited to in-frame clones, with some not included. The table records roughly 280,000 clones, 65% to 90% of them present only once. The material sequenced was PBMCs. These receptors were taken from a woman younger than 35 in good health and CMV-seronegative. Each CDR3 is given with its conserved first and last residue. The D gene is left open where the match is weak. The size field is filled for only some rows; it gives once, few, many or a size class.

d_call	clone_size	v_call	j_call	cdr3_nt	cdr3_aa
TRBD1	once	TRBV6-1	TRBJ1-2	TGTGCCAGCACCGAAAGGACAGGGGGAAGCGATGGCTACACCTTC	CASTERTGGSDGYTF
TRBD1	NA	TRBV6-5	TRBJ1-2	TGTGCCAGCAGCCAGGACAGGATCTGGGGCTACACCTTC	CASSQDRIWGYTF
TRBD1	few	TRBV5-6	TRBJ2-7	TGTGCCAGCAGCCGGGACAGGGACTACGAGCAGTACTTC	CASSRDRDYEQYF
TRBD1	once	TRBV5-1	TRBJ2-7	TGCGCCAGCAGCTCTCCGGACAGGGGGGTCGACGAGCAGTACTTC	CASSSPDRGVDEQYF
NA	NA	TRBV29-1	TRBJ2-5	TGCAGCGTTGAAGTTGGCGGCCCGTGGACCCAGTACTTC	CSVEVGGPWTQYF
NA	NA	TRBV30	TRBJ2-3	TGTGCCTGGAGGCCAGCGACTAACACAGATACGCAGTATTTT	CAWRPATNTDTQYF
TRBD2	NA	TRBV7-9	TRBJ2-1	TGTGCCAGCAGCCTCCTGCGGGGGGTACATGAGCAGTTCTTC	CASSLLRGVHEQFF
TRBD1	NA	TRBV19	TRBJ1-2	TGTGCCAGGTGGACAGGGGCTAACTATGGCTACACCTTC	CARWTGANYGYTF
TRBD1	NA	TRBV11-1	TRBJ2-5	TGTGCCAGCAGTTTACAGGGGGGAGAGACCCAGTACTTC	CASSLQGGETQYF
NA	NA	TRBV4-3	TRBJ1-2	TGCGCCAGCAGCCAAGATCTAGCGGGGGATCGCGGCTACACCTTC	CASSQDLAGDRGYTF
NA	few	TRBV19	TRBJ2-7	TGTGCCAGTAGGAAACCGGGACTCGGCTACGAGCAGTACTTC	CASRKPGLGYEQYF
NA	NA	TRBV5-1	TRBJ1-2	TGCGCCAGCAGCCCGGCGGGGAATGGCTATGGCTACACCTTC	CASSPAGNGYGYTF
NA	few	TRBV5-1	TRBJ2-1	TGCGCCAGCAGGGGGCAGGCCTGGGACAATGAGCAGTTCTTC	CASRGQAWDNEQFF
NA	once	TRBV9	TRBJ1-2	TGTGCCAGCAGCGTAGGCGGTGATACTAACTATGGCTACACCTTC	CASSVGGDTNYGYTF
NA	NA	TRBV29-1	TRBJ2-3	TGCAGCGTTGAGGGCCTGGCAGATACGCAGTATTTT	CSVEGLADTQYF
NA	NA	TRBV6-1	TRBJ2-7	TGTGCCAGCAGGTCTGACAGAACCTACGAGCAGTACTTC	CASRSDRTYEQYF
NA	NA	TRBV11-3	TRBJ2-1	TGTGCCAGCAGCTTAACAGGGCGGTCCTACAATGAGCAGTTCTTC	CASSLTGRSYNEQFF
NA	NA	TRBV19	TRBJ1-5	TGTGCCAGTAGTTGGACAGCAGACAATCAGCCCCAGCATTTT	CASSWTADNQPQHF
NA	NA	TRBV27	TRBJ2-1	TGTGCCAGCAGTTTTTCTACAGGGAGTGAGCAGTTCTTC	CASSFSTGSEQFF
NA	NA	TRBV12-5	TRBJ1-1	TGTGCTAGTGGTTTTTCTGGGGGCGCAAACACTGAAGCTTTCTTT	CASGFSGGANTEAFF
NA	NA	TRBV30	TRBJ1-3	TGTGCCTGGAGTGTACTGTCCCTTCTGAGAAACACCATATATTTT	CAWSVLSLLRNTIYF
NA	NA	TRBV9	TRBJ1-1	TGTGCCAGCAGCGTACTAACGAACACTGAAGCTTTCTTT	CASSVLTNTEAFF
TRBD2	NA	TRBV11-2	TRBJ2-7	TGTGCCAGCAGCCGACTAGCGGGAGAGTCGTACGAGCAGTACTTC	CASSRLAGESYEQYF
NA	once	TRBV7-6	TRBJ1-1	TGTGCCAGCAGAAGGGGGACAGAAGCTTTCTTT	CASRRGTEAFF
NA	NA	TRBV7-6	TRBJ1-2	TGTGCCAGCAGCTTAGTACAGGACTATGGCTACACCTTC	CASSLVQDYGYTF
NA	NA	TRBV28	TRBJ1-5	TGTGCCAGCAGAACTGCGGGCAATCAGCCCCAGCATTTT	CASRTAGNQPQHF
NA	few	TRBV4-2	TRBJ2-6	TGTGCCAGCAGGGAAGACAGCTCCTCTTCCTCTGGGGCCAACGTCCTGACTTTC	CASREDSSSSSGANVLTF
TRBD1	NA	TRBV5-1	TRBJ1-5	TGCGCCAGCAGGCTAACAGGGGGACCCCAGCATTTT	CASRLTGGPQHF
TRBD1	once	TRBV30	TRBJ2-7	TGTGCCTGGAGACCCGGGACAGGGCCGTCCTACGAGCAGTACTTC	CAWRPGTGPSYEQYF
TRBD1	NA	TRBV9	TRBJ1-6	TGTGCCAGCAGCTACCGGGACAGCAATTCACCCCTCCACTTT	CASSYRDSNSPLHF
NA	NA	TRBV19	TRBJ2-6	TGTGCCAGTATCCCCTCCCAGGGCGCGGGGGCCAACGTCCTGACTTTC	CASIPSQGAGANVLTF
TRBD1	NA	TRBV5-1	TRBJ1-2	TGCGCCAGCAGCTTACCGAGGACAGGGTACTATGGCTACACCTTC	CASSLPRTGYYGYTF
TRBD1	NA	TRBV30	TRBJ2-1	TGTGCCTGGAGGACAGGGGGTTCCTACAATGAGCAGTTCTTC	CAWRTGGSYNEQFF
TRBD1	NA	TRBV7-9	TRBJ1-6	TGTGCCAGCAGCTCAGGACAGGGATTCTCACCCCTCCACTTT	CASSSGQGFSPLHF
NA	NA	TRBV18	TRBJ2-5	TGTGCCAGCTCACTACGGAGTGGTAGGGGAGAGACCCAGTACTTC	CASSLRSGRGETQYF
TRBD2	NA	TRBV11-2	TRBJ2-7	TGTGCCAGCAGCTTACTAGCGGCCTCCTACGAGCAGTACTTC	CASSLLAASYEQYF
TRBD1	NA	TRBV7-2	TRBJ1-2	TGTGCCAGCAGCCAGCAGGGACAGGGGTATGGCTACACCTTC	CASSQQGQGYGYTF
TRBD2	NA	TRBV4-1	TRBJ2-4	TGCGCCAGCAGACCGCATCCACTAGCGGGAGAGCCTCTAGCCAAAAACATTCAGTACTTC	CASRPHPLAGEPLAKNIQYF
NA	NA	TRBV4-3	TRBJ2-1	TGCGCCAGCAGCCAAACAGGGAACTCCTACAATGAGCAGTTCTTC	CASSQTGNSYNEQFF
NA	few	TRBV7-2	TRBJ1-6	TGTGCCAGCAGCTTAGTAGGGGAAGGTTCACCCCTCCACTTT	CASSLVGEGSPLHF
NA	NA	TRBV27	TRBJ2-7	TGTGCCAGCAGTTGGGGGCCTAGCGGCGAGCAGTACTTC	CASSWGPSGEQYF